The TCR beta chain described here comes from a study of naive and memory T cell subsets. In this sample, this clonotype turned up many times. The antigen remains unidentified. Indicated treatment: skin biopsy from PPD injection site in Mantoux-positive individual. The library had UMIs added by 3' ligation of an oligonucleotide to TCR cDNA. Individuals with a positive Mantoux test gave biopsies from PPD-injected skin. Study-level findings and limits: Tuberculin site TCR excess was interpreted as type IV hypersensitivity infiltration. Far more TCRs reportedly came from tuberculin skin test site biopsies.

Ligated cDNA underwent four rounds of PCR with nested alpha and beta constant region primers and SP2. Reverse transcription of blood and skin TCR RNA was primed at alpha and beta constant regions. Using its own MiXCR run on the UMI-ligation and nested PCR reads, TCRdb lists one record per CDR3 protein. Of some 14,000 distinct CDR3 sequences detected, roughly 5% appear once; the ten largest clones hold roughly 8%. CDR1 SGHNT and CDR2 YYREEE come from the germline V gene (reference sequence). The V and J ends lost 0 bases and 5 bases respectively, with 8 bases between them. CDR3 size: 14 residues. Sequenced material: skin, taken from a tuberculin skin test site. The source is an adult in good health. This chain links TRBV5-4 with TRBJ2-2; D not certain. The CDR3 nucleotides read TGTGCCAGCAGCTTGGGGTTTAGTACCGGGGAGCTGTTTTTT. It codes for CASSLGFSTGELFF.